The 23 T cell receptor beta chains below come from one sample, sequenced in a study of healthy donors' naive CD4 and CD8 T cells. TCR libraries were built from approximately 520 ng of total RNA by linear amplification. Each CDR3 protein gets one entry after TCRdb re-called the reads with MiXCR. This sample has 180,000 or so distinct CDR3 sequences; about 70% occur once, and the top ten carry less than 2.5%. The sample taken for sequencing was naive CD4+ and CD8+ T cells sorted from blood, pooled from several donors. The receptors here all came from a pool of human donors in good health; the sample pools cells from several healthy donors.

This chain connects TRBV12-5 to TRBJ2-1; D not certain. CDR3 length: 12 amino acids. Trimming stripped 9 bases from V and 1 base from J, with 7 bases between. Germline loops: CDR1 LGHNT, CDR2 FRNRAP. The CDR3 loop reads CASSTSYNEQFF. CDR3 in DNA: TGTGCTAGCTCGACATCCTACAATGAGCAGTTCTTC.

The CDR3 DNA sequence: TGCGCCAGCAGCCCGGGACAGGGGGCCCCCTATGGTCCCGCGAGTGGCTACACCTTC. This translates into CASSPGQGAPYGPASGYTF. The chain is built from TRBV4-1 and TRBJ1-2; TRBD1 matches at 12 bases. Germline CDR1 MGHRA, CDR2 YSYEKL. There are 19 residues in the CDR3. After removal of 4 bases from V and 7 bases from J, the junction contained 19 bases not matched to a gene.

The chain links TRBV7-8 to TRBJ1-2, with D possibly being TRBD1 (5 bases). The CDR3 contains 15 residues. The germline V gene has CDR1 SGHVS and CDR2 FQNEAQ. V dropped 5 bases and J dropped 4 bases, with 17 bases sitting between them. CDR3 sequence (DNA): TGTGCCAGCAGCAGCCGGAGGGTAGGGGCCTATGGCTACACCTTC. Its protein is CASSSRRVGAYGYTF.

The CDR3 loop is CSVMQGVETQYF. Here the CDR3 DNA reads TGCAGCGTCATGCAGGGGGTGGAGACCCAGTACTTC. The V gene is TRBV29-1, the J gene TRBJ2-5; 7 nucleotides agree with TRBD1. Germline-derived CDR1 and CDR2 are SQVTM and ANQGSEA. This CDR3 contains 12 residues. J gave up 5 bases and V 6 bases, and 6 bases lay outside the gene matches.

The sample holds a few counts of this clonotype. J is TRBJ1-2 and V is TRBV28, with D possibly matching TRBD1 (6 bases). V shed 2 bases and J shed 5 bases, with 12 bases lying between them. Germline V lookup: CDR1 MDHEN, CDR2 SYDVKM. The length of the CDR3 is 14 residues. CDR3 amino acids: CASSLQQGLYGYTF. CDR3 coding DNA: TGTGCCAGCAGTTTACAACAGGGCCTGTATGGCTACACCTTC.

This clonotype was found a few times. The chain has TRBV27 and TRBJ1-1; no clear D gene. The CDR3 contains 12 residues. The V and J ends lost 3 bases and 5 bases respectively, with 7 bases between them. The germline V gene encodes CDR1 MNHEY and CDR2 SMNVEV (reference sequence). CDR3 region: CASSLSGTEAFF. In nucleotides, the CDR3 is TGTGCCAGCAGTTTGAGTGGGACTGAAGCTTTCTTT.

The CDR3 nucleotides are TGCAGCGTTGCGGTGGGTAATTCACCCCTCCACTTT. Translating gives CSVAVGNSPLHF. The chain couples TRBV29-1 to TRBJ1-6; no definite D call. V gave up 4 bases and J gave up 6 bases, with 7 bases separating them. CDR1 and CDR2 from the germline V gene are SQVTM and ANQGSEA. The CDR3 consists of 12 residues.

V and J are TRBV15 and TRBJ2-7; TRBD2 matches 11 bases. The germline V gene has CDR1 LNHNV and CDR2 YYDKDF (reference sequence). This CDR3 region has 19 residues. The V and J ends lost 3 bases and 4 bases, in that order; junction bases with no gene match: 17. This chain's CDR3 is CATSRKGPMEGLADYEQYF. Written as DNA, the CDR3 is TGTGCCACCAGCAGGAAGGGACCCATGGAGGGACTAGCGGATTACGAGCAGTACTTC.

This clonotype was detected only once. The rearrangement links TRBV6-5 to TRBJ2-6; D unclear. This CDR3 spans 12 amino acids. V was shortened by 7 bases and J by 1 base, with 2 bases between the two germline ends. Germline CDR1 reads MNHEY; CDR2 reads SVGAGI. The CDR3 region is CASISGANVLTF. The CDR3 DNA follows: TGTGCCAGCATATCTGGGGCCAACGTCCTGACTTTC.

The J gene is TRBJ1-5, the V gene TRBV6-5; no clear D gene. The CDR3 totals 13 residues. V lost 7 bases and J lost 0, with 7 bases in between. Germline CDR1 is MNHEY and CDR2 is SVGAGI. CDR3 coding DNA: TGTGCCAGCAACCCGGCTAGCAATCAGCCCCAGCATTTT. It encodes CASNPASNQPQHF.

Only one count was recorded for this clonotype. The gene calls are TRBV6-1 and TRBJ2-7; D gene unclear. Trimming cost V 4 bases and J 5 bases, with 15 bases left between them. The CDR3 is 14 residues long. The germline V gene encodes CDR1 MNHNS and CDR2 SASEGT. The CDR3 protein is CASSARTDPHEQYF. The CDR3 DNA reads as TGTGCCAGCAGTGCCCGCACTGATCCGCACGAGCAGTACTTC.

The J gene is TRBJ2-5, the V gene TRBV29-1, with D perhaps given as TRBD1 or TRBD2 (6 bases each). The CDR3 length is 13 residues. CDR1 SQVTM and CDR2 ANQGSEA come from the germline V gene. V was pared by 7 bases and J by 5 bases, with 17 bases between. CDR3 protein: CSAGVGGSETQYF. In DNA form, the CDR3 reads TGCAGCGCCGGGGTGGGGGGCTCGGAGACCCAGTACTTC.

V and J are TRBV5-6 and TRBJ2-7; D could derive from TRBD1 or TRBD2 (5 bases each). This CDR3 contains 14 residues. Germline CDR1 reads SGHDT; CDR2 reads YYEEEE. Trimming cost V 4 bases and J 2 bases, with 13 bases left between them. The CDR3 is CASSPTRDPYEQYF. In DNA form, the CDR3 reads TGTGCCAGCAGCCCCACTAGGGACCCCTACGAGCAGTACTTC.

The chain's CDR3 is CSVEERPGRRPLQFF. The CDR3 coding sequence is TGCAGCGTTGAAGAACGGCCAGGGAGAAGACCCCTGCAGTTCTTC. The V and J genes are TRBV29-1 and TRBJ2-1; either TRBD1 or TRBD2 may supply D (5 bases each). The CDR3 has 15 residues. Looked up from germline, CDR1 is SQVTM and CDR2 is ANQGSEA. V was clipped by 0 bases and J by 12 bases, with 21 bases between them.

This clonotype was counted once. The chain joins TRBV6-2 or TRBV6-3 to TRBJ1-2; unclear D gene. CDR3 length equals 13 residues. V was trimmed by 4 bases and J by 0 bases, leaving 6 bases between them. CDR1 is MNHEY and CDR2 is SVGEGT in the germline V gene. CDR3 bases: TGTGCCAGCAGTTCGACAACTAACTATGGCTACACCTTC. Amino acids: CASSSTTNYGYTF.

The chain links TRBV18 to TRBJ2-2; the match to TRBD2 covers 7 bases. This CDR3 comprises 16 residues. From germline, CDR1 is KGHSH and CDR2 LQKENI. The J segment lost 0 bases and the V segment lost 1 base, leaving 2 bases of the junction unmatched. The CDR3 DNA sequence: TGTGCCAGCTCACCACGAAGCGGGGCGAACACCGGGGAGCTGTTTTTT. It encodes CASSPRSGANTGELFF.

The chain uses TRBV29-1 and TRBJ2-3, with 7 nucleotides matching TRBD1. With 6 bases clipped from V and 1 base from J, the junction kept 4 bases outside the gene matches. The CDR3 sequence is 13 residues long. Germline lookup yields CDR1 SQVTM and CDR2 ANQGSEA. The CDR3 nucleotides read TGCAGCGTGCAGACAGGGCGCACAGATACGCAGTATTTT. Residues: CSVQTGRTDTQYF.

The chain employs TRBV6-6 and TRBJ2-5; 11 bases map to TRBD1. Germline loops: CDR1 MNHNY, CDR2 SVGAGI (reference sequence). J gave up 2 bases and V 10 bases, and 9 bases lay outside the gene matches. The CDR3 totals 15 residues. This CDR3 is CAISSRDRGQETQYF. The CDR3 DNA reads as TGTGCCATCAGCAGCCGGGACAGGGGGCAAGAGACCCAGTACTTC.

This clonotype was detected once. J is TRBJ2-1 and V is TRBV30; unclear D gene. V gave up 1 base and J gave up 10 bases, with 8 bases separating them. Per germline, CDR1 GTSNPN and CDR2 SVGIG (reference sequence). The CDR3 has 11 residues. In DNA, the CDR3 is TGTGCCTGGAGTGGGATCGAGGAGCAGTTCTTC. As protein: CAWSGIEEQFF. Combining the CDR3 with reference TRBV30 and TRBJ2-1 gives the whole variable domain SQTIHQWPATLVQPVGSPLSLECTVEGTSNPNLYWYRQAAGRGLQLLFYSVGIGQISSEVPQNLSASRPQDRQFILSSKKLLLSDSGFYLCAWSGIEEQFFGPGTRLTVL.

CDR3 in DNA: TGTGCCATCAGTGAGGGGATACTGACCTACGAGCAGTACTTC. It translates to CAISEGILTYEQYF. The chain employs TRBV10-3 and TRBJ2-7; D unresolved. The V end lost 2 bases, the J end lost 2 bases, and 10 bases lay between the germline ends. The germline CDR1 and CDR2 sequences are ENHRY and SYGVKD. The CDR3 is 14 residues long.

The rearrangement uses TRBV19 and TRBJ2-7; D may be TRBD1 (5 bases). Looked up from germline, CDR1 is LNHDA and CDR2 is SQIVND (reference sequence). The CDR3 is made up of 12 amino acids. V lost 2 bases, J lost 7 bases, and 9 bases lay in between. The CDR3 region has the DNA TGTGCCAGTAGTATATATAAGGGGGAGCAGTACTTC. It yields the protein CASSIYKGEQYF. Filled out from reference TRBV19 and TRBJ2-7, the complete variable domain reads DGGITQSPKYLFRKEGQNVTLSCEQNLNHDAMYWYRQDPGQGLRLIYYSQIVNDFQKGDIAEGYSVSREKKESFPLTVTSAQKNPTAFYLCASSIYKGEQYFGPGTRLTVT.

V usage is TRBV28 and J usage is TRBJ2-1, with D possibly matching TRBD2 (5 bases). The CDR3 has 18 residues. V was pared by 3 bases and J by 7 bases, with 25 bases between. The V gene's germline CDR1 is MDHEN and CDR2 SYDVKM. CDR3 region: CASSLMGSLTDITNEQFF. For the CDR3, the DNA is TGTGCCAGCAGTTTGATGGGGAGCCTAACGGATATAACTAATGAGCAGTTCTTC.

This chain links TRBV27 with TRBJ1-6; 7 bases match TRBD1. V lost 5 bases and J lost 5; bases outside the gene matches: 6. CDR3 length: 15 amino acids. Germline CDR1 reads MNHEY; CDR2 reads SMNVEV (reference sequence). The CDR3 region is CASSRDRVDNSPLHF. The CDR3 coding sequence is TGTGCCAGCAGTCGCGACAGGGTCGATAATTCACCCCTCCACTTT.